This T cell receptor (beta chain) originates from a study of blood T cell repertoires in COVID-19. Study-wide context: Nucleic acid was either cDNA or gDNA, and it came from T cells, B-cell-depleted T cells, or PBMCs.

V was clipped by 8 bases and J by 5 bases, with 15 bases between them. Germline lookup yields CDR1 SNHLY and CDR2 FYNNEI. The CDR3 is 14 amino acids. Authors' methods: How many nucleated cells were present was estimated from reference gene primer amplification. Clones were read by immunoSEQ multiplex PCR, and TCRdb kept only the in-frame ones, dropping some. V and J calls and clone size follow that table, whereas D and trimming were derived from the DNA. The data hold 250,000 or so clones, with about nine tenths observed a single time. The sequence came from a woman aged 60-70 years with acute or convalescent COVID-19. The J gene is TRBJ1-4, the V gene TRBV2, with D tentatively TRBD1 (5 bases). The material sequenced was peripheral blood. CDR3 in DNA: TGTGCCAGCGCAGGGTATAACATGAATGAAAAACTGTTTTTT. It encodes CASAGYNMNEKLFF.